Shown below are 32 T cell receptor beta chains from a single sample sequenced in a study of blood T cell repertoires in COVID-19. The protocol was immunoSEQ multiplex PCR, while the TCRdb copy is restricted to in-frame clones and leaves out a portion. This repertoire shows about 200,000 clones, 70% to 90% found once; its top ten account for roughly a sixth. The sequencing input was peripheral blood. These receptor sequences come from a man in his fifties with COVID-19, enrolled during active disease.

This clone has a single count. V and J are TRBV15 and TRBJ2-7, with D unresolved. V lost 3 bases and J 3 bases, leaving 6 bases between the germline ends. Germline assignment: CDR1 LNHNV and CDR2 YYDKDF (reference sequence). The length of the CDR3 is 12 residues. This CDR3 reads CATSSPGYEQYF. The CDR3, as DNA: TGTGCCACCAGCAGTCCAGGCTACGAGCAGTACTTC.

The chain uses TRBV5-6 and TRBJ1-6, with a tentative D call TRBD1 (5 bases). There are 13 residues in the CDR3. Trimming removed 4 bases from V and 11 bases from J, with 13 bases in between. Germline V CDR1 and CDR2: SGHDT, YYEEEE. In DNA form, the CDR3 reads TGTGCCAGCAGCCTACAAGCAGGGACACCCCTCCACTTT. Translation gives CASSLQAGTPLHF.

This clone was seen only once. This rearrangement joins TRBV2 to TRBJ1-5, with D uncertain. Deletions cut 10 bases from V and 0 bases from J, with 10 bases between. Germline CDR1 reads SNHLY; CDR2 reads FYNNEI. This CDR3 is 13 amino acids long. The CDR3 DNA reads TGTGCCACCCGACGGGATAGCAATCAGCCCCAGCATTTT. The encoded protein is CATRRDSNQPQHF.

The V call is TRBV27, the J call TRBJ1-4; D is ambiguous. Trimming removed 8 bases at V and 3 bases at J, with 10 bases between. Per the germline V gene, CDR1 is MNHEY and CDR2 is SMNVEV (reference sequence). The CDR3 has 13 residues. The CDR3 here is CASRLHSNEKLFF. The CDR3 bases are TGTGCCAGCCGACTCCACTCTAATGAAAAACTGTTTTTT.

The rearrangement links TRBV9 to TRBJ2-5; D perhaps matches TRBD2 (7 bases). V was clipped by 3 bases and J by 4 bases, with 16 bases between them. Per the germline V gene, CDR1 is SGDLS and CDR2 is YYNGEE. The CDR3 contains 15 residues. CDR3 in DNA: TGTGCCAGCAGCGAGAGGAACGGGGGGCGAGAGACCCAGTACTTC. As protein: CASSERNGGRETQYF.

The rearrangement joins TRBV27 to TRBJ2-7; 10 bases map to TRBD2. Germline CDR1 reads MNHEY; CDR2 reads SMNVEV (reference sequence). J lost 2 bases, V lost 0 bases, and 4 bases had no gene match. The CDR3 sequence is 16 residues long. The CDR3 sequence: CASSLSTTSGPYEQYF. CDR3 in DNA: TGTGCCAGCAGTTTATCGACGACTAGCGGGCCCTACGAGCAGTACTTC.

The chain is built from TRBV7-3 and TRBJ2-3; TRBD1 matches at 9 bases. This CDR3 contains 15 residues. Germline trimming cut 4 bases from V and 5 bases from J; bases unmatched to any gene: 7. Per the germline V gene, CDR1 is SGHTA and CDR2 is FQGTGA. Here the CDR3 DNA reads TGTGCCAGCAGCTCACAGGGGGCGCAGCAAGATACGCAGTATTTT. Translation: CASSSQGAQQDTQYF.

This rearrangement joins TRBV10-3 to TRBJ2-7, with TRBD2 identical over 10 bases. The CDR3 has 15 residues. With 6 bases clipped from V and 5 bases from J, the junction kept 10 bases outside the gene matches. From germline, CDR1 is ENHRY and CDR2 SYGVKD. This CDR3 is CAIRRAGGPGDEQYF. In DNA form, the CDR3 reads TGTGCCATCAGGAGAGCGGGAGGGCCTGGTGACGAGCAGTACTTC.

This sequence joins TRBV7-8 and TRBJ2-1, with TRBD2 matching 7 bases. After removal of 2 bases from V and 0 bases from J, the junction contained 7 bases not matched to a gene. CDR1 and CDR2 (germline): SGHVS, FQNEAQ. This CDR3 has 17 amino acids. DNA for the CDR3: TGTGCCAGCAGCTTAAGGGGTAGCGGGTTCTCCTACAATGAGCAGTTCTTC. As protein: CASSLRGSGFSYNEQFF.

This chain uses TRBV11-2 with TRBJ2-5; 11 bases align to TRBD2. V lost 5 bases to trimming and J lost 8 bases; unmatched junction nucleotides: 19. The CDR3 totals 18 residues. Germline V CDR1 and CDR2: SGHAT, FQNNGV. CDR3 loop: CASSRSWIRLAGPSTQYF. CDR3 DNA sequence: TGTGCCAGCAGCCGGTCTTGGATCCGACTAGCGGGGCCGTCTACCCAGTACTTC.

The chain carries TRBV5-6 and TRBJ1-3; D is unresolved. The CDR3 covers 12 residues. Looked up from germline, CDR1 is SGHDT and CDR2 is YYEEEE. Trimming took off 2 bases at V and 4 bases at J, with 4 bases between the two ends. Here the CDR3 DNA reads TGTGCCAGCAGCTTATCGGGAAACACCATATATTTT. Protein sequence: CASSLSGNTIYF.

CDR3 nucleotides: TGTGCCAGCAGCTTAGGACAGAGACCCTACGAGCAGTACTTC. Its translation is CASSLGQRPYEQYF. This chain connects TRBV11-3 to TRBJ2-7, with TRBD1 as a possible D gene (5 bases). The V gene lost 1 base and the J gene lost 2 bases, with 9 bases spanning the gap. Per the germline V gene, CDR1 is SGHNT and CDR2 is YENEEA. The CDR3 totals 14 residues.

This clone appeared once. V usage is TRBV29-1 and J usage is TRBJ2-3; D might be TRBD1 (5 bases). Trimming took off 4 bases at V and 0 bases at J, with 8 bases between the two ends. Germline loops: CDR1 SQVTM, CDR2 ANQGSEA. The length of the CDR3 is 13 residues. CDR3 DNA: TGCAGCGTTGCGCGGACAAGCACAGATACGCAGTATTTT. Its translation is CSVARTSTDTQYF.

This clone was detected a few times. The gene calls are TRBV7-8 and TRBJ1-1; no reliable D call. CDR3 size: 13 residues. Per the germline V gene, CDR1 is SGHVS and CDR2 is FQNEAQ. V dropped 4 bases and J dropped 3 bases, with 9 bases sitting between them. The CDR3 here is CASSSREDTEAFF. DNA of the CDR3: TGTGCCAGCAGCTCGAGAGAAGACACTGAAGCTTTCTTT.

On this clone: Other DNA sequences in this specimen translate into the identical CDR3. The rearrangement links TRBV2 to TRBJ2-7; D perhaps matches TRBD2 (6 bases). Germline assignment: CDR1 SNHLY and CDR2 FYNNEI. Trimming removed 6 bases from V and 4 bases from J, with 10 bases in between. The CDR3 loop spans 12 amino acids. CDR3 sequence reads: CASSGTSYEQYF. CDR3 in DNA: TGTGCCAGCAGCGGGACTTCTTACGAGCAGTACTTC.

V is TRBV6-1 and J is TRBJ1-4; 9 positions match TRBD1. J gave up 10 bases and V 1 base, and 10 bases lay outside the gene matches. Germline CDR1 MNHNS, CDR2 SASEGT. The CDR3 is 16 residues long. The CDR3 loop reads CASSEGAGQGARKLFF. The DNA for the CDR3 is TGTGCCAGCAGTGAAGGCGCGGGACAGGGTGCAAGAAAACTGTTTTTT.

The rearrangement joins TRBV13 to TRBJ2-2; TRBD1 matches 9 bases. V trimming: 9 bases; J trimming: 6 bases; junction bases outside the gene matches: 11. There are 15 residues in the CDR3. The germline V gene has CDR1 PRHDT and CDR2 FYEKMQ (reference sequence). The CDR3 here is CASLGPQGASGELFF. Written as DNA, the CDR3 is TGTGCCAGTCTGGGTCCACAGGGGGCATCCGGGGAGCTGTTTTTT.

The gene calls are TRBV3-1 (or the pseudogene TRBV3-2) and TRBJ1-1, with a tentative D call TRBD1 (5 bases). Germline V gives CDR1 LGHDT, CDR2 YNNKEL (reference sequence). V was shortened by 4 bases and J by 7 bases, with 13 bases between the two germline ends. This CDR3 is built from 13 residues. CDR3 bases: TGTGCCAGCAGCCTTCGGGGGTCTGTTGAAGCTTTCTTT. Residues: CASSLRGSVEAFF.

A single count supports this clone. The chain joins TRBV11-3 to TRBJ2-5, with 8 bases fitting TRBD1. CDR1 is SGHNT and CDR2 is YENEEA in the germline V gene. There are 14 residues in the CDR3. V shed 4 bases and J 2 bases; nucleotides not matched to a gene: 3. The CDR3 region is CASSSGQGQETQYF. The CDR3 coding sequence is TGTGCCAGCAGCTCAGGACAGGGTCAAGAGACCCAGTACTTC.

This rearrangement joins TRBV11-2 to TRBJ1-6; D remains unclear. Trimming shortened V by 8 bases and J by 7 bases, and 15 bases separated the two germline ends. In germline, CDR1 is SGHAT, CDR2 FQNNGV. The CDR3 contains 14 residues. The CDR3 sequence: CASGQKWSNSPLHF. The DNA of the CDR3 is TGTGCCAGCGGTCAGAAGTGGAGCAATTCACCCCTCCACTTT.

The chain links TRBV9 to TRBJ1-1; no reliable D call. Trimming cost V 4 bases and J 7 bases, with 11 bases left between them. The CDR3 runs to 12 residues. Germline CDR1 SGDLS, CDR2 YYNGEE. The CDR3 here is CASSSDFSEAFF. For the CDR3, the DNA is TGTGCCAGCAGCTCCGACTTTAGTGAAGCTTTCTTT.

The chain joins TRBV6-4 to TRBJ2-2, with D maybe TRBD1 (5 bases). Germline loops: CDR1 MRHNA, CDR2 SNTAGT. The CDR3 spans 14 residues. V was clipped by 3 bases and J by 0 bases, with 5 bases between them. This CDR3 reads CASSEQANTGELFF. The CDR3, as DNA: TGTGCCAGCAGTGAACAGGCGAACACCGGGGAGCTGTTTTTT.

The chain joins TRBV6-1 to TRBJ2-3, with a weak D call TRBD1 (5 bases). The V end was cut by 2 bases, the J end by 0 bases, with 21 bases between. CDR3 size: 19 residues. In germline, CDR1 is MNHNS, CDR2 SASEGT. CDR3 sequence (DNA): TGTGCCAGCAGTGAATTCCTGTCGATTGGGGCCCACAGCACAGATACGCAGTATTTT. Protein product: CASSEFLSIGAHSTDTQYF.

A note on this clone: This CDR3 is also generated by other DNA sequences in the sample. The DNA for the CDR3 is TGTGCCAGTACTGGAGCAGGGAATCAGCCCCAGCATTTT. Its translation: CASTGAGNQPQHF. This chain connects TRBV19 to TRBJ1-5, with D maybe TRBD1 (5 bases). Trimming removed 7 bases at V and 4 bases at J, with 11 bases between. The CDR3 contains 13 residues. Germline lookup yields CDR1 LNHDA and CDR2 SQIVND (reference sequence).

The V gene is TRBV27, the J gene TRBJ1-1, with 7 bases that match TRBD1. CDR3 length: 14 residues. CDR1 MNHEY and CDR2 SMNVEV come from the germline V gene (reference sequence). V trimming: 2 bases; J trimming: 2 bases; junction bases outside the gene matches: 2. This chain's CDR3 is CASSLQGVNTEAFF. In nucleotides, the CDR3 is TGTGCCAGCAGTTTACAGGGGGTAAACACTGAAGCTTTCTTT.

The J gene is TRBJ2-4, the V gene TRBV18, with TRBD1 matching 8 bases. The V gene's germline CDR1 is KGHSH and CDR2 LQKENI. The CDR3 is 16 amino acids. Trimming cost V 1 base and J 0 bases; bases outside gene matches: 2. The CDR3: CASSPRDRIAKNIQYF. CDR3 bases: TGTGCCAGCTCACCACGGGACAGGATAGCCAAAAACATTCAGTACTTC.

This sequence joins TRBV27 and TRBJ1-4, with D possibly matching TRBD1 (5 bases). Germline V lookup: CDR1 MNHEY, CDR2 SMNVEV (reference sequence). Deletions cut 3 bases from V and 6 bases from J, with 11 bases between. This CDR3 comprises 14 residues. CDR3 sequence: CASSLSRVDEKLFF. In DNA, the CDR3 is TGTGCCAGCAGTTTGTCCAGGGTCGATGAAAAACTGTTTTTT.

The chain has TRBV6-6 and TRBJ1-6, with TRBD1 matching over 7 bases. This CDR3 contains 14 residues. Germline assignment: CDR1 MNHNY and CDR2 SVGAGI (reference sequence). Trimming took 3 bases from V and 14 from J; bases not matched to a gene: 10. In nucleotides, the CDR3 is TGTGCCAGCAGTTATTCAGGGGGTCTCAGTTCCCTCCACTTT. Its translation: CASSYSGGLSSLHF.

The chain employs TRBV5-1 and TRBJ2-7, with 11 bases lining up with TRBD2. V lost 0 bases, J lost 5 bases, and 7 bases stayed unmatched. This CDR3 is 16 amino acids long. CDR1 SGHRS and CDR2 YFSETQ come from the germline V gene. The chain's CDR3 is CASSLAGGSGRDEQYF. The CDR3 DNA reads TGCGCCAGCAGCTTGGCCGGGGGTAGCGGGAGGGACGAGCAGTACTTC.

CDR3 DNA sequence: TGCGCCAGCAGCCCAACTAGCACCACAGATACGCAGTATTTT. Translation: CASSPTSTTDTQYF. The chain joins TRBV4-1 to TRBJ2-3, with D possibly matching TRBD2 (6 bases). Germline CDR1 is MGHRA and CDR2 is YSYEKL. CDR3 length equals 14 residues. Trimming removed 4 bases from V and 2 bases from J, with 10 bases in between.

Here the CDR3 DNA reads TGTGCCAGCAGCCAGCCAGGACTAGCGGGGGGCACGAACACCGGGGAGCTGTTTTTT. Its translation: CASSQPGLAGGTNTGELFF. The chain couples TRBV4-2 to TRBJ2-2; 14 bases agree with TRBD2. Unmatched junction bases numbered 6, after V lost 3 bases and J lost 0 bases. Germline CDR1 reads LGHNA; CDR2 reads YNFKEQ. CDR3 length equals 19 residues.

The V gene is TRBV7-6, the J gene TRBJ1-3, with TRBD1 matching over 8 bases. The junction had 11 bases not matched to a gene; V was cut back by 2 bases and J by 8 bases. Germline V gene sequence: CDR1 SGHVS, CDR2 FNYEAQ. CDR3 length: 16 amino acids. The CDR3 DNA sequence: TGTGCCAGCAGCTTAATTTCGCAGGGGGCCGTAGACACCATATATTTT. Translating gives CASSLISQGAVDTIYF.